Below, 15 T cell receptor beta chains from the same sample are listed, as sequenced in a study of response to subunit inactivated influenza vaccine. TCRdb fed the RT-PCR reads into MiXCR, producing one record per CDR3 protein. The sample has about 650,000 distinct CDR3 sequences; around 15% are singletons. Source: PBMCs from blood, taken approximately 15 days before vaccination. The source of these receptors is a man aged 45 to 65 who received an inactivated influenza vaccine.

In its sample, this clonotype was seen many times. The rearrangement links TRBV15 to TRBJ2-1; 9 positions match TRBD2. This CDR3 contains 19 residues. Germline assignment: CDR1 LNHNV and CDR2 YYDKDF (reference sequence). V lost 8 bases to trimming and J lost 7 bases; unmatched junction nucleotides: 24. CDR3 amino acids: CATRSSPGLATYSWNEQFF. The CDR3 coding sequence is TGTGCCACCCGAAGCTCACCCGGACTAGCGACTTACTCGTGGAATGAGCAGTTCTTC.

In nucleotides, the CDR3 is TGTGCCAGCAGCGTAGCACCGGGAAACTACGAGCAGTACTTC. Encoded protein: CASSVAPGNYEQYF. The chain joins TRBV9 to TRBJ2-7; maybe TRBD2 (5 bases). The germline CDR1 and CDR2 sequences are SGDLS and YYNGEE. Trimming removed 0 bases from V and 3 bases from J, with 10 bases in between. There are 14 residues in the CDR3.

This clonotype was seen a few times. The chain links TRBV20-1 to TRBJ1-2, with 9 bases that match TRBD1. The germline CDR1 and CDR2 sequences are DFQATT and SNEGSKA (reference sequence). V shed 6 bases, J shed 5 bases, and the junction held 4 bases outside the gene matches. The CDR3 contains 12 residues. CDR3 protein: CSATGGRYGYTF. As DNA, the CDR3 is TGCAGTGCCACAGGGGGCCGGTATGGCTACACCTTC.

CDR3 sequence reads: CASSSRDRAWGYTF. The CDR3 DNA is TGTGCCAGCAGTTCCCGGGACAGGGCGTGGGGCTACACCTTC. V is TRBV12-3 or TRBV12-4 and J is TRBJ1-2; 9 bases agree with TRBD1. This CDR3 has 14 residues. The ends lost 4 bases at V and 8 bases at J; junction bases unmatched: 8.

V gene TRBV2 combines with J gene TRBJ2-2, with D perhaps TRBD2 (5 bases). The CDR3 contains 15 residues. Trimming removed 2 bases at V and 4 bases at J, with 11 bases between. Germline CDR1 SNHLY, CDR2 FYNNEI. The CDR3 reads CASSETRSGTGELFF. CDR3 bases: TGTGCCAGCAGTGAAACTAGGAGTGGCACCGGGGAGCTGTTTTTT.

This clonotype was counted only a few times. V and J are TRBV6-2 or TRBV6-3 and TRBJ1-5, with 10 nucleotides matching TRBD1. J was trimmed by 0 bases and V by 6 bases; bases with no gene match: 5. The CDR3 has 16 amino acids. Germline loops: CDR1 MNHEY, CDR2 SVGEGT. CDR3 sequence reads: CASSRQGAYSNQPQHF. DNA for the CDR3: TGTGCCAGCAGCCGACAGGGGGCCTATAGCAATCAGCCCCAGCATTTT.

This clonotype was observed a handful of times. This rearrangement joins TRBV29-1 to TRBJ1-4; D perhaps matches TRBD1 (5 bases). Trimming pared 6 bases from V and 8 bases from J, leaving 10 bases between. The CDR3 is 11 amino acids. The germline V gene encodes CDR1 SQVTM and CDR2 ANQGSEA. CDR3 nucleotide sequence: TGCAGCGTGGGACGACAAGAAAAACTGTTTTTT. It codes for CSVGRQEKLFF. The full variable domain, with the rest looked up from reference TRBV29-1 and TRBJ1-4, is SAVISQKPSRDICQRGTSLTIQCQVDSQVTMMFWYRQQPGQSLTLIATANQGSEATYESGFVIDKFPISRPNLTFSTLTVSNMSPEDSSIYLCSVGRQEKLFFGSGTQLSVL.

The chain links TRBV5-1 to TRBJ2-3, with D tentatively TRBD1 (5 bases). The length of the CDR3 is 16 residues. Germline CDR1 reads SGHRS; CDR2 reads YFSETQ. The germline V and J ends were trimmed by 1 base and 4 bases, with 16 bases remaining between them. CDR3 residues: CASSLRVDKPADTQYF. As DNA, the CDR3 is TGCGCCAGCAGCTTGAGGGTGGACAAACCCGCAGATACGCAGTATTTT.

There are a few counts of this clonotype. DNA of the CDR3: TGTGCCAGCAGCTTAGTGGGCGGCCCTGCGGATACGCAGTATTTT. Translating it yields CASSLVGGPADTQYF. J is TRBJ2-3 and V is TRBV11-1; D gene uncertain. CDR3 length: 15 amino acids. V lost 1 base and J lost 6, with 14 bases in between. Germline lookup yields CDR1 SGHAT and CDR2 FQDESV (reference sequence).

The rearrangement joins TRBV7-2 to TRBJ2-7, with 10 bases that match TRBD2. V was clipped by 5 bases and J by 0 bases; unmatched bases: 7. The CDR3 consists of 16 residues. Germline V gives CDR1 SGHTA, CDR2 FQGNSA. CDR3 region: CASSPGPSGSSYEQYF. The DNA of the CDR3 is TGTGCCAGCAGCCCGGGACCTAGCGGGAGCTCCTACGAGCAGTACTTC. Drawing the rest from reference TRBV7-2 and TRBJ2-7, the complete variable domain is GAGVSQSPSNKVTEKGKDVELRCDPISGHTALYWYRQSLGQGLEFLIYFQGNSAPDKSGLPSDRFSAERTGGSVSTLTIQRTQQEDSAVYLCASSPGPSGSSYEQYFGPGTRLTVT.

This chain connects TRBV10-3 to TRBJ2-1; the match to TRBD2 covers 8 bases. The CDR3 consists of 17 residues. V gave up 2 bases and J gave up 1 base; unmatched junction bases: 7. Germline V lookup: CDR1 ENHRY, CDR2 SYGVKD. The CDR3: CAISEGPSGSSYNEQFF. The CDR3, as DNA: TGTGCCATCAGTGAGGGGCCTAGCGGGTCGTCCTACAATGAGCAGTTCTTC.

The CDR3 DNA reads as TGCGCCAGCAGCCAAGATTTCCTAGCGGGGGGATACACAGATACGCAGTATTTT. Translated: CASSQDFLAGGYTDTQYF. The rearrangement uses TRBV4-3 and TRBJ2-3; TRBD2 aligns across 11 bases. The CDR3 runs to 18 residues. V lost 0 bases to trimming and J lost 2 bases; unmatched junction nucleotides: 7. CDR1 is LGHNA, CDR2 YSLEER, per germline.

V gene TRBV19 combines with J gene TRBJ1-5; D gene ambiguous. This CDR3 is built from 16 residues. Looked up from germline, CDR1 is LNHDA and CDR2 is SQIVND (reference sequence). Between the trimmed V and J ends, which lost 8 bases and 0 bases, there was a span of 17 bases. The CDR3 loop is CASGRDAQDSNQPQHF. DNA for the CDR3: TGTGCCAGTGGTAGAGACGCCCAGGATAGCAATCAGCCCCAGCATTTT.

This clonotype came up a few times. The genes are TRBV11-2 and TRBJ2-1; 11 nucleotides line up with TRBD2. Germline trimming cut 5 bases from V and 6 bases from J; bases unmatched to any gene: 21. Germline values: CDR1 SGHAT, CDR2 FQNNGV. CDR3 length equals 20 residues. CDR3 coding DNA: TGTGCCAGCAGCCAGTACAGGGTACTTAGCGGGAGGGCCGCGGGCAATGAGCAGTTCTTC. Protein sequence: CASSQYRVLSGRAAGNEQFF.

Many counts were recorded for this clonotype. In DNA form, the CDR3 reads TGTGCCAGCAGCCGGGACAGGAACACCGGGGAGCTGTTTTTT. It yields the protein CASSRDRNTGELFF. The chain carries TRBV7-3 and TRBJ2-2, with TRBD1 matching 7 bases. This CDR3 spans 14 amino acids. The germline V gene has CDR1 SGHTA and CDR2 FQGTGA. The V segment lost 5 bases and the J segment 1 base; nucleotides outside the gene matches: 1.